The 2 T cell receptor beta chains given below trace back to one sample, sequenced in a study of beta chain features in type 1 diabetes. For these TCRs, the target antigens are not known. General observations from the study: For Type 1 diabetes patients, all four CD4+ subsets carried TCRB CDR3s that were moderately but significantly shorter.

Expressed TCRB transcripts were sequenced because the entire RNA isolate underwent reverse transcription. Assay used: immunoSEQ multiplex PCR; TCRdb lists only in-frame clones, some missing. This sample has around 70,000 clones, with roughly 49% found just once. Source material: central memory CD4+ T cells from blood. The receptors derive from a man aged 25 to 40 with type 1 diabetes.

In this sample, this clone turned up a few times. The V and J genes are TRBV11-2 and TRBJ2-2, with 9 bases matching TRBD2. With V trimmed by 2 bases and J by 5 bases, 9 bases remained unmatched. CDR1 SGHAT and CDR2 FQNNGV come from the germline V gene. This CDR3 has 17 residues. CDR3: CASSLRGGGGSTGELFF. CDR3 DNA: TGTGCCAGCAGCTTACGTGGCGGGGGGGGTAGTACCGGGGAGCTGTTTTTT. The full variable domain, completed using reference TRBV11-2 and TRBJ2-2, is EAGVAQSPRYKIIEKRQSVAFWCNPISGHATLYWYQQILGQGPKLLIQFQNNGVVDDSQLPKDRFSAERLKGVDSTLKIQPAKLEDSAVYLCASSLRGGGGSTGELFFGEGSRLTVL.

This clone occurred a few times. The gene calls are TRBV11-2 and TRBJ2-3, with 7 bases identical to TRBD1. J lost 2 bases, V lost 3 bases, and 2 bases had no gene match. From germline, CDR1 is SGHAT and CDR2 FQNNGV. This CDR3 region has 14 residues. CDR3 DNA: TGTGCCAGCAGCTTGACAGGGCCCACAGATACGCAGTATTTT. Translation: CASSLTGPTDTQYF. Variable domain in full (rest from reference TRBV11-2 and TRBJ2-3): EAGVAQSPRYKIIEKRQSVAFWCNPISGHATLYWYQQILGQGPKLLIQFQNNGVVDDSQLPKDRFSAERLKGVDSTLKIQPAKLEDSAVYLCASSLTGPTDTQYFGPGTRLTVL.